One and the same sample provided the 5 T cell receptor beta chains below, sequenced in a study of PD-1 blockade in classical Hodgkin lymphoma. Relapse after autologous stem cell transplantation occurred in every patient, and brentuximab vedotin exposure varied. Profiling relied on immunoSEQ multiplex PCR, and the TCRdb table lists in-frame clones only, not all of them. The sample gives around 26,000 clones, more than 60% of which show up once; about 8.6% is in the top ten. Sequenced here: peripheral blood mononuclear cells (PBMCs), sampled before the second cycle of nivolumab. The receptor source for this set is a human donor with classical Hodgkin lymphoma.

This chain links TRBV6-1 with TRBJ1-2; 7 bases match TRBD1. This CDR3 has 14 residues. V gave up 5 bases and J gave up 1 base; unmatched junction bases: 4. Germline-derived CDR1 and CDR2 are MNHNS and SASEGT. The CDR3 protein is CASSRDSRNYGYTF. The CDR3 DNA is TGTGCCAGCAGTCGGGACAGTCGTAACTATGGCTACACCTTC.

The genes are TRBV7-3 and TRBJ2-3; maybe TRBD1 (6 bases). Germline loops: CDR1 SGHTA, CDR2 FQGTGA. The CDR3 is 14 amino acids. V was pared by 4 bases and J by 3 bases, with 11 bases between. DNA of the CDR3: TGTGCCAGCAGCTCCGAAGGGGGAACAGATACGCAGTATTTT. It specifies CASSSEGGTDTQYF.

The rearrangement uses TRBV11-2 and TRBJ2-2; the D is unclear. The CDR3 extends over 10 amino acids. Trimming left V 6 bases short and J 13 bases short, with 9 bases between. Looked up from germline, CDR1 is SGHAT and CDR2 is FQNNGV. CDR3 protein: CASSLVGLFF. The CDR3 DNA is TGTGCCAGCAGTCTAGTAGGGCTGTTTTTT.

Turning to this clone: Sequence at one end of the junction differs from germline and may be a read error. The genes are TRBV11-2 and TRBJ2-7; D gene uncertain. Germline-derived CDR1 and CDR2 are SGHAT and FQNNGV. CDR3 length: 16 residues. CDR3 sequence (DNA): TGTGCCAGCAGCATAGATTTCCAGGTGACCACCTACGAGCAGTACTTC. This codes for CASSIDFQVTTYEQYF.

The J gene is TRBJ2-1, the V gene TRBV4-2; 7 bases are shared with TRBD2. The CDR3 extends over 15 amino acids. Germline V gene lookup returns CDR1 LGHNA and CDR2 YNFKEQ. The trim removed 0 bases at V and 7 bases at J, leaving 6 bases unmatched. CDR3 sequence (DNA): TGTGCCAGCAGCCAAGAAGGCGGGAGCTGGAATGAGCAGTTCTTC. It specifies CASSQEGGSWNEQFF.